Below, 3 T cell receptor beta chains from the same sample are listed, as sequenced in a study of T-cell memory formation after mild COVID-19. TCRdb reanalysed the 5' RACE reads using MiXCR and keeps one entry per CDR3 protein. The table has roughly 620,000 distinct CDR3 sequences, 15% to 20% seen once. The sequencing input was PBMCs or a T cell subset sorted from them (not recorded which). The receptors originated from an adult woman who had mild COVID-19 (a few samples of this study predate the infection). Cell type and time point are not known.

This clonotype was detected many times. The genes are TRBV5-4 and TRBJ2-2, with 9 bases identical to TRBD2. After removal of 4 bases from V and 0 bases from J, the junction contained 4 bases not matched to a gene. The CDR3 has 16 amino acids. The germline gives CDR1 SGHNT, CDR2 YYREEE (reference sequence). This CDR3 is CASSRTSGPNTGELFF. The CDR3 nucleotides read TGTGCCAGCAGCAGAACTAGCGGGCCGAACACCGGGGAGCTGTTTTTT.

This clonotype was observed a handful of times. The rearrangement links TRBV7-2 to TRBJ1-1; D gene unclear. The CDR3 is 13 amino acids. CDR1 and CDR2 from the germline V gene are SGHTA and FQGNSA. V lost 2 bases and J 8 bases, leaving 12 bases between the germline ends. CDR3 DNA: TGTGCCAGCAGCTTAAGGGTCCCTCCCGAAGCTTTCTTT. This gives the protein CASSLRVPPEAFF.

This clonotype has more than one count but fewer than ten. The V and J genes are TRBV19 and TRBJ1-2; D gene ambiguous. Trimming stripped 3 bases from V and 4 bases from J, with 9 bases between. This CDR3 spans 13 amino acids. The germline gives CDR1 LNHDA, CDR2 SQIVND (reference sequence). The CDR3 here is CASSIGSFYGYTF. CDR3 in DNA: TGTGCCAGTAGTATCGGCAGTTTCTATGGCTACACCTTC.